Listed below are T cell receptor beta chains from one sample, sequenced in a study of early stage breast cancer tumors. Sequencing was performed with immunoSEQ multiplex PCR; in TCRdb, only in-frame clones are kept and a portion is missing. Altogether tens of thousands of clones are present, roughly 81% being singletons, with the ten largest covering under 5.5%. The specimen sequenced was blood. These receptor sequences come from a person between 35 and 49 years old with breast cancer. The conserved cysteine and the conserved F or W are not part of the CDR3 here. D genes are given only for firm matches.

d_gene: NA
v_gene: TRBV5-1
CDR3aa: ASSLEEVQGYGYT

d_gene: TRBD1
v_gene: TRBV2
CDR3aa: ASRLGQDNQPQH

d_gene: TRBD1
v_gene: TRBV5-6
CDR3aa: ASSLVSGGGGYT

d_gene: NA
v_gene: TRBV27
CDR3aa: ASSLGHEQY

d_gene: NA
v_gene: TRBV29-1
CDR3aa: SVVSSSYGYT

d_gene: TRBD2
v_gene: TRBV5-4
CDR3aa: ASSSLSSGSWETQY

d_gene: TRBD1
v_gene: TRBV7-9
CDR3aa: ASSLTYRGEAKNIQY

d_gene: NA
v_gene: TRBV11-3
CDR3aa: ASSPWRAVTEQDTQY

d_gene: TRBD1
v_gene: TRBV5-4
CDR3aa: ASSFLDRAQETQY

d_gene: NA
v_gene: TRBV28
CDR3aa: ASSFLGRGGYT

d_gene: TRBD2
v_gene: TRBV2
CDR3aa: ASSERGLPEYTQY

d_gene: TRBD1
v_gene: TRBV10-3
CDR3aa: AISTGQGANEQF

d_gene: NA
v_gene: TRBV9
CDR3aa: ASSVASDSEQY

d_gene: TRBD2
v_gene: TRBV7-2
CDR3aa: ASSEYSGSGETQY

d_gene: TRBD2
v_gene: TRBV30
CDR3aa: AWSMGLAGAGTDTQY

d_gene: TRBD2
v_gene: TRBV30
CDR3aa: AWSDTSGFRVAETQY

d_gene: TRBD2
v_gene: TRBV4-1
CDR3aa: ASSAPGLAGGNSDTQY

d_gene: TRBD1
v_gene: TRBV10-3
CDR3aa: AIGGQGNTGELF

d_gene: TRBD2
v_gene: TRBV14
CDR3aa: ASSPSLADNEQF

d_gene: NA
v_gene: TRBV7-9
CDR3aa: ASSLVLLREGRFTEAF

d_gene: TRBD2
v_gene: TRBV15
CDR3aa: ATSRGAGGSRDTQY

d_gene: TRBD1
v_gene: TRBV6-1
CDR3aa: ASSEAGSGQGKYEQY

d_gene: NA
v_gene: TRBV10-3
CDR3aa: AISESSLMGERETQY

d_gene: NA
v_gene: TRBV13
CDR3aa: ASSLVTANTEAF

d_gene: NA
v_gene: TRBV7-2
CDR3aa: ASSQHRDRNFPEAF

d_gene: NA
v_gene: TRBV27
CDR3aa: ASSLSRGLTHPDTQY

d_gene: TRBD2
v_gene: TRBV19
CDR3aa: ASSMTSGRSSYNEQF

d_gene: NA
v_gene: TRBV5-1
CDR3aa: ASSWGIGQNYGYT